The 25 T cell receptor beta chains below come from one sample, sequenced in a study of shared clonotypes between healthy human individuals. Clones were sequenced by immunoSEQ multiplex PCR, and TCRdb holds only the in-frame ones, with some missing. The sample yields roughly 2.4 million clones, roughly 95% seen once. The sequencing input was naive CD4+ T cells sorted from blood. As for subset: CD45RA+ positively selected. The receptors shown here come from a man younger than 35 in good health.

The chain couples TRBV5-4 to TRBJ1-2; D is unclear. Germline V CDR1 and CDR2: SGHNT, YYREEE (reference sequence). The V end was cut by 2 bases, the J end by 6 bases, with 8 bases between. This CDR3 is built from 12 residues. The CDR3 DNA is TGTGCCAGCAGCTTCCGGGTAGATGGCTACACCTTC. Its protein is CASSFRVDGYTF.

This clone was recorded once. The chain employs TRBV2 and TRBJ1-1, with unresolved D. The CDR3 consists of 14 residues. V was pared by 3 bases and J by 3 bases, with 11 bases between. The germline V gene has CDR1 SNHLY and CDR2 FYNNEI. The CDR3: CASSDWVKHTEAFF. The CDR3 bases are TGTGCCAGCAGTGATTGGGTTAAGCACACTGAAGCTTTCTTT.

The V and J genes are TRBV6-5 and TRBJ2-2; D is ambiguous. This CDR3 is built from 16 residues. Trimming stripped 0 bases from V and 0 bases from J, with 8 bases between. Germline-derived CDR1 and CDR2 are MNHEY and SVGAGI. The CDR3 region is CASSYSPHTNTGELFF. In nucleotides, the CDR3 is TGTGCCAGCAGTTACTCCCCTCATACGAACACCGGGGAGCTGTTTTTT.

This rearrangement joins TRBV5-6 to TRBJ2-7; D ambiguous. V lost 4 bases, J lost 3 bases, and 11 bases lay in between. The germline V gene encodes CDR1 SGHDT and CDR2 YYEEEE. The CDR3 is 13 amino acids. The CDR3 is CASSPAGHYEQYF. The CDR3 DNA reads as TGTGCCAGCAGCCCCGCAGGCCACTACGAGCAGTACTTC. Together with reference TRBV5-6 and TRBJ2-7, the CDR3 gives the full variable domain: DAGVTQSPTHLIKTRGQQVTLRCSPKSGHDTVSWYQQALGQGPQFIFQYYEEEERQRGNFPDRFSGHQFPNYSSELNVNALLLGDSALYLCASSPAGHYEQYFGPGTRLTVT.

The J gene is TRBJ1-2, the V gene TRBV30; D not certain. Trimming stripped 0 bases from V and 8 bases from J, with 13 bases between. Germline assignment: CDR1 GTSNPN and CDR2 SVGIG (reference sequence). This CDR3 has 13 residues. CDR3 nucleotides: TGTGCCTGGAGTGTAGAGGTGGGAGGAGGCTACACCTTC. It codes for CAWSVEVGGGYTF. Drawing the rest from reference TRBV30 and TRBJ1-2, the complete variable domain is SQTIHQWPATLVQPVGSPLSLECTVEGTSNPNLYWYRQAAGRGLQLLFYSVGIGQISSEVPQNLSASRPQDRQFILSSKKLLLSDSGFYLCAWSVEVGGGYTFGSGTRLTVV.

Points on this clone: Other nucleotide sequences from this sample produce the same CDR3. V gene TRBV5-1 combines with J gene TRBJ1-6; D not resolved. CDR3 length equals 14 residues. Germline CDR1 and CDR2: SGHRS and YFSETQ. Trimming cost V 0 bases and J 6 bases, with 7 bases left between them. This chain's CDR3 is CASSLEGLNSPLHF. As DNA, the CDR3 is TGCGCCAGCAGCTTGGAGGGTCTTAATTCACCCCTCCACTTT.

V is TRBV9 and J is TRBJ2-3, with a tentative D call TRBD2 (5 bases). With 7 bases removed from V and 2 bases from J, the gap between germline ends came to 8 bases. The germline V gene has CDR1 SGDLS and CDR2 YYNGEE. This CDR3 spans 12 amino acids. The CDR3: CASEGLTDTQYF. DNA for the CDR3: TGTGCCAGCGAGGGTCTCACAGATACGCAGTATTTT.

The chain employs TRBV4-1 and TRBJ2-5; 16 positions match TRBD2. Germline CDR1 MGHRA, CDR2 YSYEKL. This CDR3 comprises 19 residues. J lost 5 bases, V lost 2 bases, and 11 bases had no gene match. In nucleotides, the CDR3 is TGCGCCAGCAGCCAACCCGGGACTAGCGGGAGGGCCCGGGGGGAGACCCAGTACTTC. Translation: CASSQPGTSGRARGETQYF.

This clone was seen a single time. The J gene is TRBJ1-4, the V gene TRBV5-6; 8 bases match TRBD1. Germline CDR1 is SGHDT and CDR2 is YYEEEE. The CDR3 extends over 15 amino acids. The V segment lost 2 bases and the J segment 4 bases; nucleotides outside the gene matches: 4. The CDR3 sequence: CASSFRTGHNEKLFF. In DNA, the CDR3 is TGTGCCAGCAGCTTCAGGACAGGGCATAATGAAAAACTGTTTTTT.

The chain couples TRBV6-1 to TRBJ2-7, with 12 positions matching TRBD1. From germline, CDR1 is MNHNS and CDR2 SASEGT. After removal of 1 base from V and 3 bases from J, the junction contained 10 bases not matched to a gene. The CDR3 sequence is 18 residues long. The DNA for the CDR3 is TGTGCCAGCAGTGAAGGGTGGACGGGGACAGGGGGCTTCTACGAGCAGTACTTC. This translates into CASSEGWTGTGGFYEQYF.

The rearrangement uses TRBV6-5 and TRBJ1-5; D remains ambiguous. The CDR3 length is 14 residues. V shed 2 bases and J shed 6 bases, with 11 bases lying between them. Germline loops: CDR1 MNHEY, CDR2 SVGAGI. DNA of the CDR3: TGTGCCAGCAGTTACATAGGTCCCGGTCAGCCCCAGCATTTT. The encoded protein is CASSYIGPGQPQHF.

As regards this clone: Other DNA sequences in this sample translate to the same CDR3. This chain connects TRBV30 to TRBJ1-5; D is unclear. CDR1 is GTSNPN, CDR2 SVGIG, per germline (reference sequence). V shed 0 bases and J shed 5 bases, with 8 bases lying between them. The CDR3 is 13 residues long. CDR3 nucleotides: TGTGCCTGGAGTGTAAGTAGAGATCAGCCCCAGCATTTT. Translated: CAWSVSRDQPQHF.

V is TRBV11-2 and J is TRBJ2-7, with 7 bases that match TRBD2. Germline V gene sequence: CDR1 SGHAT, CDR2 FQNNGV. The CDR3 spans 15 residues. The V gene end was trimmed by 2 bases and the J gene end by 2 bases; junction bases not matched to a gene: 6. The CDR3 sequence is CASSLSGTVTYEQYF. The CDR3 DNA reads TGTGCCAGCAGCTTAAGCGGGACGGTGACCTACGAGCAGTACTTC.

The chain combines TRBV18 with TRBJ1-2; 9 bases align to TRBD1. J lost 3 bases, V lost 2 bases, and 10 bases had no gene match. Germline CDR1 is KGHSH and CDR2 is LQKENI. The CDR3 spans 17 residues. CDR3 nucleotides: TGTGCCAGCTCACCAGAGGGACAGGGTATTTGGGACTATGGCTACACCTTC. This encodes CASSPEGQGIWDYGYTF.

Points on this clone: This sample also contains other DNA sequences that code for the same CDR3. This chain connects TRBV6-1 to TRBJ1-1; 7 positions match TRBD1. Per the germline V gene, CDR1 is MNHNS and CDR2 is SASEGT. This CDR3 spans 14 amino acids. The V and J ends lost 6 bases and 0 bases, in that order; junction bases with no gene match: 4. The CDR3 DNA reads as TGTGCCAGCAGGGCTACAGGGGTGAACACTGAAGCTTTCTTT. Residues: CASRATGVNTEAFF.

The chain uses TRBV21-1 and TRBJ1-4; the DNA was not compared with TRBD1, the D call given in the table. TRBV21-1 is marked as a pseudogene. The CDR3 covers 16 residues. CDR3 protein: CASSKGLDRADGKLFF. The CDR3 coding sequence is TGTGCCAGCAGCAAAGGCCTGGACAGGGCCGATGGAAAACTGTTTTTT.

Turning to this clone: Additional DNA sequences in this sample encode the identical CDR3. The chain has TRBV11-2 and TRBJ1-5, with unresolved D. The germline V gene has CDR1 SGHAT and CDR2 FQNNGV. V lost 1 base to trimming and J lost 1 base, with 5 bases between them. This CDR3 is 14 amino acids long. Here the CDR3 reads CASSLGLSNQPQHF. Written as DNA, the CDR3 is TGTGCCAGCAGCTTAGGATTAAGCAATCAGCCCCAGCATTTT.

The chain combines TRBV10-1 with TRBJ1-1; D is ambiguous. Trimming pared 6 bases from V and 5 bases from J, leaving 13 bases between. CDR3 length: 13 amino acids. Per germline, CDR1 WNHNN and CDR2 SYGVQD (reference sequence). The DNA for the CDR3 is TGCGCCAGCAGCCACACGCTCTTGACTGAAGCTTTCTTT. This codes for CASSHTLLTEAFF.

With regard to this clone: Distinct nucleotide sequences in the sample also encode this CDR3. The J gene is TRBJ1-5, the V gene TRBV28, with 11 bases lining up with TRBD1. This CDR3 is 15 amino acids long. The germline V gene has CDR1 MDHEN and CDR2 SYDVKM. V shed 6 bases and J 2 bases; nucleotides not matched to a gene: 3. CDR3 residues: CASSRTGGGNQPQHF. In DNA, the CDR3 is TGTGCCAGCAGCAGGACAGGGGGCGGCAATCAGCCCCAGCATTTT.

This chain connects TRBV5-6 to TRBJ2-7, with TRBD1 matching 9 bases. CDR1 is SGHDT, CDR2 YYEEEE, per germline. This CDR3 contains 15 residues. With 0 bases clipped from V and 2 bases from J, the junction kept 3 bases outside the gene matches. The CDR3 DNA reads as TGTGCCAGCAGCTTGGCGCGACAGGGGGCCTACGAGCAGTACTTC. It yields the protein CASSLARQGAYEQYF.

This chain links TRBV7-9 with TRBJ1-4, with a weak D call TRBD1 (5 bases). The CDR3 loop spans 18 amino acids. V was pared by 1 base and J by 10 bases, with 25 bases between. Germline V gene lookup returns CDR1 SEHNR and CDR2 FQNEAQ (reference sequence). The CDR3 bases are TGTGCCAGCAGCTTAGAATTAAACTCAGGACCGGGGGTTGGAAAACTGTTTTTT. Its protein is CASSLELNSGPGVGKLFF.

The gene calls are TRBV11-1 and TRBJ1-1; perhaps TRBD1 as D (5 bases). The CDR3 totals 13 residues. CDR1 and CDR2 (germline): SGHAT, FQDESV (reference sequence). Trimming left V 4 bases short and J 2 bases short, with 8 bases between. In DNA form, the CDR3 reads TGTGCCAGCAGCTCCCGGGACAACACTGAAGCTTTCTTT. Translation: CASSSRDNTEAFF. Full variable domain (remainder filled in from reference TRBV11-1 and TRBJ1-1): EAEVAQSPRYKITEKSQAVAFWCDPISGHATLYWYRQILGQGPELLVQFQDESVVDDSQLPKDRFSAERLKGVDSTLKIQPAELGDSAMYLCASSSRDNTEAFFGQGTRLTVV.

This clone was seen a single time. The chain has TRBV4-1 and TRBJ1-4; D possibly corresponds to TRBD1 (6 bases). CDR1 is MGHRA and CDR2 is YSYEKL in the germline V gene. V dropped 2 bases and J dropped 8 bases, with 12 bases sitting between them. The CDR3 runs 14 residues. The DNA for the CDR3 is TGCGCCAGCAGCCAAACTTTACAGGGCGAAAAACTGTTTTTT. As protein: CASSQTLQGEKLFF.

The CDR3 nucleotides are TGCGCCAGCAGCTTGGTAGGGCTAGCGGATAGGGAGACCCAGTACTTC. This sequence encodes CASSLVGLADRETQYF. This chain uses TRBV5-1 with TRBJ2-5; 7 nucleotides align to TRBD2. With 0 bases clipped from V and 5 bases from J, the junction kept 10 bases outside the gene matches. The CDR3 loop spans 16 amino acids. In germline, CDR1 is SGHRS, CDR2 YFSETQ. The full variable domain, in which reference TRBV5-1 and TRBJ2-5 provide the parts outside the CDR3, is KAGVTQTPRYLIKTRGQQVTLSCSPISGHRSVSWYQQTPGQGLQFLFEYFSETQRNKGNFPGRFSGRQFSNSRSEMNVSTLELGDSALYLCASSLVGLADRETQYFGPGTRLLVL.

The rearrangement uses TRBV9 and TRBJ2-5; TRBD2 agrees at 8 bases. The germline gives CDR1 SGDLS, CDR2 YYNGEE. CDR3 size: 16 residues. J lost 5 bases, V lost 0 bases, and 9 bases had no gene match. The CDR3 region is CASSVARGGGRETQYF. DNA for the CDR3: TGTGCCAGCAGCGTAGCTCGGGGGGGAGGTCGGGAGACCCAGTACTTC.